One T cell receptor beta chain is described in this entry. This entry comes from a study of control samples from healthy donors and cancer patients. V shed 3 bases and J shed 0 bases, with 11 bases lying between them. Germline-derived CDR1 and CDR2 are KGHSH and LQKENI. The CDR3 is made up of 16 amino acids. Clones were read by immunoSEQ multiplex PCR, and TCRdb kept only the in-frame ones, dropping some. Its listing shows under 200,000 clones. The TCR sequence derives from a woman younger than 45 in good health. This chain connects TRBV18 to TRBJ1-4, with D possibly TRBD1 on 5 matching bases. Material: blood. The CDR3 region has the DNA TGTGCCAGCTCACCCTACCAAGGGGCAACTAATGAAAAACTGTTTTTT. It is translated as CASSPYQGATNEKLFF.